The clone carrying this T cell receptor (beta chain) has more than one count but fewer than ten. The antigen remains undetermined. The germline gives CDR1 MGHRA, CDR2 YSYEKL. With 0 bases removed from V and 3 bases from J, the gap between germline ends came to 12 bases. CDR3 length: 16 residues. The sample originates from a study of CD8 T cells in ankylosing spondylitis. Study-wide results and caveats: A motif of 7 or 8 highly homologous TCR beta variants was seen as apparently characteristic of ankylosing spondylitis blood.

Making use of molecular barcodes, quantitative 5'-RACE generated TCR beta libraries. TCRdb re-called the 5' RACE reads with MiXCR, one entry per CDR3 protein. The sample holds about 150,000 distinct CDR3 sequences, 40% to 50% seen once. Material for sequencing was synovial fluid, either unsorted or a sorted T cell fraction (not recorded which). The clonotype was recovered from a male donor with ankylosing spondylitis. This chain uses TRBV4-1 with TRBJ2-1; a weak D match, TRBD1 (5 bases). Written as DNA, the CDR3 is TGCGCCAGCAGCCAAGATGGGGCAGGAATCTACAATGAGCAGTTCTTC. The encoded protein is CASSQDGAGIYNEQFF.